This T cell receptor beta chain was observed in a study of post-analysis software for immune sequencing data. General study findings and limits: F measure showed strong co-clustering of same-batch samples. Multiple sclerosis patients had significantly lower normalized Chao1 diversity than controls. A few TRBV segments occurring more often in patients than controls included TRBV5-6, TRBV5-1 and TRBV20-1.

The library was made from cDNA and included unique molecular identifiers. With about 0.95 to 11 million T cells as the source, 450,000 to 600,000 cDNA molecules resulted. TCRdb redid the calling of the PCR reads with MiXCR, one entry per CDR3 protein. Of about 680,000 distinct CDR3 sequences in the sample, 59% were seen once. CDR1 MNHEY and CDR2 SVGAGI come from the germline V gene. The CDR3 length is 14 residues. J lost 2 bases, V lost 4 bases, and 4 bases had no gene match. Remarks on this clonotype: Its antigen is currently unknown. This could be a read error, since a much larger clone is one nucleotide away.

V is TRBV6-5 and J is TRBJ2-7, with 8 positions matching TRBD1. The receptor comes from a girl aged 2 to 9 with multiple sclerosis. Sequencing was carried out using blood. CDR3 nucleotide sequence: TGTGCCAGCAGTTCGGTACAGGGGGCCTACGAGCAGTACTTC. This gives the protein CASSSVQGAYEQYF.